This record looks at one T cell receptor beta chain sequence and its context. The antigen is not known. This sample was taken from a study of shared clonotypes between healthy human individuals. Whole-study results and caveats: Memory subsets generally showed smaller estimated richness than naive subsets did.

The germline CDR1 and CDR2 sequences are MGHRA and YSYEKL. V lost 5 bases to trimming and J lost 0 bases; unmatched junction nucleotides: 16. The CDR3 is made up of 19 amino acids. Partitioning of CD4+ cells yielded a CD45RA+ naive subset and a CD45RA-negative memory subset. Investigators spread the genomic DNA of each subset evenly over several immunoSEQ plates. The table came from immunoSEQ multiplex PCR; TCRdb's copy has only in-frame clones and leaves some out. Here the sample spans 2 million to 3 million clones, approximately 93% being singletons. The gene calls are TRBV4-1 and TRBJ1-5; 7 bases map to TRBD1. Sample: naive CD4+ T cells from PBMCs. Documented subset: CD45RA+ positively selected. This TCR was sampled from a man in his late teens or twenties in good health. Some clones in this sample may be carry-over from other donors' samples. The CDR3 region has the DNA TGCGCCAGCAGCTCAGAACCTCCGGGACAGACAAATAGCAATCAGCCCCAGCATTTT. This translates into CASSSEPPGQTNSNQPQHF.